This T cell receptor (beta chain) was profiled in a study of patients and donors after allogeneic stem cell transplantation. This clonotype was seen only a few times. This CDR3 region has 16 residues. Unmatched junction bases numbered 11, after V lost 5 bases and J lost 13 bases. One entry per CDR3 protein results from TCRdb running MiXCR on the RT-PCR reads. The sample lists about 400,000 distinct CDR3 sequences; approximately 16% were seen once. V is TRBV12-3 or TRBV12-4 and J is TRBJ2-2, with 15 nucleotides matching TRBD2. The receptor was derived from a human donor who was either an allogeneic HSCT recipient or a stem cell or donor lymphocyte infusion donor (not recorded which). It is not recorded whose cells these are; they may come from a transplant donor. What was sequenced was blood, either unsorted or a sorted T cell fraction (not recorded which). The CDR3: CASSPLGLAGGQGLFF. The CDR3 bases are TGTGCCAGCAGTCCCCTGGGACTAGCGGGGGGCCAGGGGCTGTTTTTT.